The 20 T cell receptor beta chains in this list originate from one sample, sequenced in a study of Graves' ophthalmopathy and Graves' hyperthyroidism. RNA transcripts yielded amplified TCR beta CDR3 regions. HTBI-primed first-round RT-PCR preceded second-round multiplex PCR. TCRdb re-analysed the multiplex PCR reads in MiXCR, keeping a single row per CDR3 protein. Here the sample spans 300,000 to 400,000 distinct CDR3 sequences, roughly 15% being singletons. Sequencing input: peripheral blood. Source of these receptors: an adult man with Graves' ophthalmopathy.

This clonotype occurred many times. V gene TRBV15 combines with J gene TRBJ1-5; possible D gene TRBD1, 6 bases. Trimming took off 0 bases at V and 6 bases at J, with 12 bases between the two ends. The length of the CDR3 is 15 residues. CDR1 LNHNV and CDR2 YYDKDF come from the germline V gene (reference sequence). The CDR3 DNA sequence: TGTGCCACCAGCAGAGATCGGAGAGGGGGTCAGCCCCAGCATTTT. Translating gives CATSRDRRGGQPQHF.

This clonotype was detected ten times or more. The J gene is TRBJ2-7, the V gene TRBV20-1, with TRBD2 matching over 9 bases. Germline CDR1 DFQATT, CDR2 SNEGSKA (reference sequence). J gave up 3 bases and V 6 bases, and 6 bases lay outside the gene matches. This CDR3 spans 13 amino acids. The CDR3, as DNA: TGCAGTGCCCGAGGTAGCGGGAGCTACGAGCAGTACTTC. Its protein product is CSARGSGSYEQYF.

This clonotype was counted many times. The chain couples TRBV5-1 to TRBJ2-2; weak D call: TRBD1 (5 bases). The CDR3 is 13 residues long. Germline values: CDR1 SGHRS, CDR2 YFSETQ. Trimming shortened V by 6 bases and J by 1 base, and 7 bases separated the two germline ends. CDR3 loop: CASKTGNTGELFF. The DNA of the CDR3 is TGCGCCAGCAAAACAGGGAACACCGGGGAGCTGTTTTTT.

The table lists this clonotype with many counts. The chain uses TRBV20-1 and TRBJ2-7; the match to TRBD2 covers 9 bases. V lost 4 bases to trimming and J lost 4 bases; unmatched junction nucleotides: 8. The germline V gene has CDR1 DFQATT and CDR2 SNEGSKA (reference sequence). CDR3 length: 14 amino acids. CDR3 sequence: CSAMTSGVDYEQYF. The CDR3, as DNA: TGCAGTGCTATGACTAGCGGAGTTGATTACGAGCAGTACTTC.

In its sample, this clonotype was seen many times. This rearrangement joins TRBV5-1 to TRBJ2-7; perhaps TRBD1 as D (6 bases). CDR1 and CDR2 from the germline V gene are SGHRS and YFSETQ. Trimming stripped 5 bases from V and 0 bases from J, with 9 bases between. The length of the CDR3 is 13 residues. The CDR3 loop reads CASSRDNSYEQYF. DNA for the CDR3: TGCGCCAGCAGTAGGGACAACTCCTACGAGCAGTACTTC.

This clonotype has ten or more counts. J is TRBJ1-5 and V is TRBV6-1; no reliable D call. The V end was cut by 3 bases, the J end by 0 bases, with 12 bases between. The CDR3 contains 16 residues. Germline CDR1 reads MNHNS; CDR2 reads SASEGT. CDR3 loop: CASSDWPTYSNQPQHF. The CDR3 nucleotides are TGTGCCAGCAGTGATTGGCCCACGTATAGCAATCAGCCCCAGCATTTT.

This clonotype was found many times. The chain couples TRBV24-1 to TRBJ1-5; 7 bases line up with TRBD1. Per the germline V gene, CDR1 is KGHDR and CDR2 is SFDVKD. V shed 7 bases and J 0 bases; nucleotides not matched to a gene: 17. There are 19 residues in the CDR3. The CDR3 coding sequence is TGTGCCACCAGGGCCCGGGCAGGGGGGGCCCTCTATAGCAATCAGCCCCAGCATTTT. This translates into CATRARAGGALYSNQPQHF.

This clonotype was observed at least ten times. The chain links TRBV10-3 to TRBJ2-2, with unresolved D. This CDR3 contains 16 residues. Germline CDR1 is ENHRY and CDR2 is SYGVKD. V was pared by 0 bases and J by 1 base, with 9 bases between. The CDR3 spells CAISESYNLNTGELFF. The CDR3 bases are TGTGCCATCAGTGAGTCCTATAATTTGAACACCGGGGAGCTGTTTTTT.

This clonotype was observed many times. The chain combines TRBV11-2 with TRBJ1-1, with 7 bases that match TRBD1. CDR3 size: 13 residues. Trimming took 7 bases from V and 8 from J; bases not matched to a gene: 10. Germline V lookup: CDR1 SGHAT, CDR2 FQNNGV. The DNA for the CDR3 is TGTGCCAGCACCTCTAGGGGACAGACCGAAGCTTTCTTT. This translates into CASTSRGQTEAFF.

This clonotype was seen many times. The chain couples TRBV7-2 to TRBJ1-6; 9 nucleotides align to TRBD1. The CDR3 is made up of 15 amino acids. Germline V gene sequence: CDR1 SGHTA, CDR2 FQGNSA. J was trimmed by 7 bases and V by 4 bases; bases with no gene match: 5. The CDR3 protein is CASSYRGQGNSPLHF. The CDR3, as DNA: TGTGCCAGCAGCTATAGGGGACAGGGAAATTCACCCCTCCACTTT.

This clonotype came up many times. This chain joins TRBV6-1 and TRBJ2-7; maybe TRBD2 (5 bases). CDR3 length equals 15 residues. Trimming left V 5 bases short and J 6 bases short, with 20 bases between. Germline lookup yields CDR1 MNHNS and CDR2 SASEGT. CDR3 in amino acids: CASSKKDSFSPEQYF. The DNA for the CDR3 is TGTGCCAGCAGTAAGAAGGACTCCTTTTCCCCCGAGCAGTACTTC.

Ten or more counts support this clonotype. The rearrangement uses TRBV14 and TRBJ1-3; 7 positions match TRBD1. V trimming: 4 bases; J trimming: 0 bases; junction bases outside the gene matches: 9. The CDR3 totals 17 residues. Germline V gene sequence: CDR1 SGHDN, CDR2 FVKESK. The CDR3 spells CASSPMTGSYSGNTIYF. CDR3 nucleotide sequence: TGTGCCAGCAGCCCAATGACAGGGAGTTACTCTGGAAACACCATATATTTT.

This rearrangement joins TRBV12-3 or TRBV12-4 to TRBJ1-5, with a weak D call TRBD1 (5 bases). The CDR3 sequence is 13 residues long. V lost 7 bases and J lost 7, with 14 bases in between. The CDR3 protein is CASKQGLEQPQHF. The CDR3 DNA reads TGTGCCAGCAAGCAGGGACTCGAGCAGCCCCAGCATTTT.

This clonotype occurred many times. Just one base apart from a much larger clone, this may be a read error. The genes are TRBV27 and TRBJ1-1, with D perhaps matching TRBD1 (5 bases). The germline V gene encodes CDR1 MNHEY and CDR2 SMNVEV (reference sequence). The CDR3 extends over 13 amino acids. CDR3 region: CASSTTVNTETFF. In DNA form, the CDR3 reads TGTGCCAGCAGTACGACAGTGAACACTGAAACTTTCTTT.

The table lists this clonotype with many counts. The V gene is TRBV5-8, the J gene TRBJ1-6; D not resolved. Per the germline V gene, CDR1 is SGHTS and CDR2 is YDEGEE. V was cut by 2 bases and J by 3 bases, with 9 bases left in between. CDR3 length equals 15 residues. CDR3 residues: CASSLAGNYNSPLHF. The CDR3, as DNA: TGTGCCAGCAGCTTAGCGGGGAACTATAATTCACCCCTCCACTTT.

The gene calls are TRBV4-1 and TRBJ1-5; 9 bases agree with TRBD1. In germline, CDR1 is MGHRA, CDR2 YSYEKL. V shed 2 bases and J 3 bases; nucleotides not matched to a gene: 8. The CDR3 extends over 17 amino acids. In nucleotides, the CDR3 is TGCGCCAGCAGCCAACCTTCCCGGGACAGGGACAATCAGCCCCAGCATTTT. Translated, it gives CASSQPSRDRDNQPQHF.

This clonotype was seen repeatedly, ten times or more. The chain carries TRBV11-1 and TRBJ2-7; TRBD1 might be the D (6 bases). This CDR3 is built from 15 residues. The germline gives CDR1 SGHAT, CDR2 FQDESV (reference sequence). V shed 4 bases and J shed 6 bases, with 19 bases lying between them. The CDR3 bases are TGTGCCAGCAGCTCAGCCAGGGGACGGATTCTCGAGCAGTACTTC. Translation gives CASSSARGRILEQYF.

This clonotype showed up many times. The rearrangement links TRBV28 to TRBJ1-1; D is perhaps TRBD1 (6 bases). This CDR3 is built from 12 residues. Per germline, CDR1 MDHEN and CDR2 SYDVKM. Trimming stripped 8 bases from V and 5 bases from J, with 12 bases between. CDR3 loop: CASERGWTEAFF. CDR3 DNA sequence: TGTGCCAGCGAAAGGGGGTGGACTGAAGCTTTCTTT.

In its sample, this clonotype was seen a few times. J is TRBJ2-5 and V is TRBV20-1; D gene ambiguous. Germline loops: CDR1 DFQATT, CDR2 SNEGSKA (reference sequence). CDR3 length: 13 residues. Trimming stripped 3 bases from V and 0 bases from J, with 8 bases between. The CDR3 spells CSASLLHQETQYF. DNA for the CDR3: TGCAGTGCTAGTTTACTTCACCAAGAGACCCAGTACTTC.

This clonotype came up many times. V gene TRBV28 combines with J gene TRBJ2-2; perhaps TRBD1 as D (6 bases). CDR1 and CDR2 from the germline V gene are MDHEN and SYDVKM. The ends were cut back, 5 bases at V and 7 bases at J, with 8 bases in the middle. CDR3 size: 12 residues. The CDR3 protein is CASSRGFGELFF. The DNA of the CDR3 is TGTGCCAGCAGTAGGGGGTTCGGGGAGCTGTTTTTT.